One and the same sample provided the 31 T cell receptor beta chains below, sequenced in a study of a mutant IDH1 vaccine in newly diagnosed glioma. This table comes from immunoSEQ multiplex PCR, and its TCRdb copy is limited to in-frame clones, with some not included. Among about 72,000 clones listed, more than 70% were seen once. These receptors are not linked to any known antigen. Indicated time point: week 35, safety follow-up. Topical imiquimod was applied with each vaccine dose, which held 300 ug of mutant IDH1 20-mer peptide. Specimen: PBMCs, collected from a glioma patient whose treatment included an IDH1 peptide vaccine. These receptor sequences come from a man between 18 and 29 years old with glioma.

This clone was recorded once. The V gene is TRBV18, the J gene TRBJ1-3; D may be TRBD1 (5 bases). V gave up 3 bases and J gave up 2 bases, with 14 bases separating them. The CDR3 runs to 16 residues. Germline CDR1 KGHSH, CDR2 LQKENI. The CDR3 coding sequence is TGTGCCAGCTCACCCCGACGGGACTTGGCTGGAAACACCATATATTTT. Translating gives CASSPRRDLAGNTIYF.

The V and J genes are TRBV7-9 and TRBJ2-7; the D gene is possibly TRBD1 (6 bases). CDR1 SEHNR and CDR2 FQNEAQ come from the germline V gene (reference sequence). This CDR3 comprises 14 residues. V shed 4 bases and J shed 2 bases, with 12 bases lying between them. CDR3 sequence: CASSSDSPTYEQYF. The CDR3 DNA sequence: TGTGCCAGCAGCTCGGACAGTCCCACCTACGAGCAGTACTTC. The full variable domain, with the rest looked up from reference TRBV7-9 and TRBJ2-7, is DTGVSQNPRHKITKRGQNVTFRCDPISEHNRLYWYRQTLGQGPEFLTYFQNEAQLEKSRLLSDRFSAERPKGSFSTLEIQRTEQGDSAMYLCASSSDSPTYEQYFGPGTRLTVT.

V usage is TRBV29-1 and J usage is TRBJ2-1; 13 nucleotides align to TRBD2. Germline values: CDR1 SQVTM, CDR2 ANQGSEA. The CDR3 has 17 amino acids. V gave up 4 bases and J gave up 2 bases; unmatched junction bases: 8. CDR3 sequence reads: CSVGGLAGRTPYNEQFF. The CDR3 DNA is TGCAGCGTTGGGGGACTAGCGGGAAGAACCCCCTACAATGAGCAGTTCTTC.

The V call is TRBV29-1, the J call TRBJ1-1; 8 bases fit TRBD1. Germline assignment: CDR1 SQVTM and CDR2 ANQGSEA. CDR3 length: 12 amino acids. V dropped 0 bases and J dropped 8; count of bases not matched to a gene: 2. This chain's CDR3 is CSVEDGQGEAFF. CDR3 coding DNA: TGCAGCGTTGAAGACGGACAGGGCGAAGCTTTCTTT.

This sequence joins TRBV5-1 and TRBJ2-3; D possibly corresponds to TRBD1 (5 bases). This CDR3 has 15 residues. V shed 1 base and J shed 2 bases, with 11 bases lying between them. CDR1 and CDR2 from the germline V gene are SGHRS and YFSETQ. The CDR3 sequence: CASSLLPGPTDTQYF. The CDR3 nucleotides are TGCGCCAGCAGCTTGTTGCCAGGGCCCACAGATACGCAGTATTTT.

This rearrangement joins TRBV5-1 to TRBJ2-6; TRBD1 matches 9 bases. The CDR3 extends over 16 amino acids. J lost 1 base, V lost 6 bases, and 5 bases had no gene match. The germline V gene encodes CDR1 SGHRS and CDR2 YFSETQ. Written as DNA, the CDR3 is TGCGCCAGCAAAGGGACAGGGAATTCTGGGGCCAACGTCCTGACTTTC. Protein: CASKGTGNSGANVLTF.

This chain uses TRBV29-1 with TRBJ1-2; 11 positions agree with TRBD1. Germline assignment: CDR1 SQVTM and CDR2 ANQGSEA. This CDR3 has 14 amino acids. V dropped 4 bases and J dropped 4; count of bases not matched to a gene: 5. The CDR3 DNA reads TGCAGCGTTGTATTCGGACAGGGGGCCTATGGCTACACCTTC. Its protein product is CSVVFGQGAYGYTF. Looking up the rest from reference TRBV29-1 and TRBJ1-2 gives the full variable domain: SAVISQKPSRDICQRGTSLTIQCQVDSQVTMMFWYRQQPGQSLTLIATANQGSEATYESGFVIDKFPISRPNLTFSTLTVSNMSPEDSSIYLCSVVFGQGAYGYTFGSGTRLTVV.

The CDR3 bases are TGTGCCAGCAGTTCCTCCCCGGCTAGCCTTTCGGAGACCCAGTACTTC. Residues: CASSSSPASLSETQYF. The V and J genes are TRBV28 and TRBJ2-5; maybe TRBD2 (5 bases). The CDR3 length is 16 residues. CDR1 MDHEN and CDR2 SYDVKM come from the germline V gene. V was clipped by 4 bases and J by 5 bases, with 20 bases between them.

The chain recombines TRBV28 with TRBJ1-5; no firm D call. The CDR3 consists of 16 residues. The V end lost 4 bases, the J end lost 4 bases, and 17 bases lay between the germline ends. The V gene's germline CDR1 is MDHEN and CDR2 SYDVKM. CDR3 sequence reads: CASSSLPATPNQPQHF. CDR3 nucleotide sequence: TGTGCCAGCAGTTCACTTCCGGCAACCCCGAATCAGCCCCAGCATTTT.

The J gene is TRBJ2-3, the V gene TRBV5-1, with 7 bases lining up with TRBD2. J lost 0 bases, V lost 6 bases, and 7 bases had no gene match. The CDR3 spans 15 residues. CDR1 and CDR2 from the germline V gene are SGHRS and YFSETQ. CDR3 loop: CASKRGDHSTDTQYF. CDR3 nucleotides: TGCGCCAGCAAGCGGGGCGACCATAGCACAGATACGCAGTATTTT. The entire variable domain, with the rest obtained from reference TRBV5-1 and TRBJ2-3, is as follows: KAGVTQTPRYLIKTRGQQVTLSCSPISGHRSVSWYQQTPGQGLQFLFEYFSETQRNKGNFPGRFSGRQFSNSRSEMNVSTLELGDSALYLCASKRGDHSTDTQYFGPGTRLTVL.

The chain has TRBV9 and TRBJ1-4; 8 nucleotides agree with TRBD1. The V segment lost 4 bases and the J segment 0 bases; nucleotides outside the gene matches: 2. Germline V CDR1 and CDR2: SGDLS, YYNGEE. The CDR3 is made up of 15 amino acids. The CDR3 DNA reads as TGTGCCAGCAGCATACAGGGGGCAACTAATGAAAAACTGTTTTTT. This codes for CASSIQGATNEKLFF.

The chain employs TRBV4-3 and TRBJ2-1; 9 nucleotides match TRBD1. Trimming at V came to 0 bases and at J to 7 bases, leaving 13 bases not matched to a gene. The V gene's germline CDR1 is LGHNA and CDR2 YSLEER. The CDR3 contains 18 residues. Here the CDR3 reads CASSQDILPGTGNNEQFF. CDR3 bases: TGCGCCAGCAGCCAAGATATTCTGCCCGGGACAGGGAATAATGAGCAGTTCTTC.

The chain uses TRBV6-5 and TRBJ2-3, with D unresolved. From germline, CDR1 is MNHEY and CDR2 SVGAGI. Between the trimmed V and J ends, which lost 7 bases and 6 bases, there was a span of 20 bases. The CDR3 totals 15 residues. As DNA, the CDR3 is TGTGCCAGCACCCGCCGGGCCTCGGTGGCCGATACGCAGTATTTT. This encodes CASTRRASVADTQYF.

The chain joins TRBV6-6 to TRBJ1-4, with 7 bases fitting TRBD1. The CDR3 length is 15 residues. Trimming took 4 bases from V and 7 from J; bases not matched to a gene: 9. Germline V gene sequence: CDR1 MNHNY, CDR2 SVGAGI (reference sequence). Here the CDR3 DNA reads TGTGCCAGCAGTTCCCGGGGCCCAGGGGGTGAAAAACTGTTTTTT. Translated, it gives CASSSRGPGGEKLFF.

This rearrangement joins TRBV6-6 to TRBJ2-7; D is unresolved. V dropped 6 bases and J dropped 0 bases, with 18 bases sitting between them. CDR1 is MNHNY, CDR2 SVGAGI, per germline (reference sequence). CDR3 length: 16 residues. The CDR3 sequence is CASSQPLTPSSYEQYF. The DNA for the CDR3 is TGTGCCAGCAGCCAACCGTTGACGCCGAGCTCCTACGAGCAGTACTTC.

The V gene is TRBV6-5, the J gene TRBJ1-1; possible D gene TRBD1, 5 bases. The CDR3 runs 13 residues. The germline V and J ends were trimmed by 6 bases and 1 base, with 9 bases remaining between them. Germline CDR1 MNHEY, CDR2 SVGAGI. The CDR3 DNA reads as TGTGCCAGCAGACTGACAGCGAACACTGAAGCTTTCTTT. Translation gives CASRLTANTEAFF.

The chain carries TRBV4-2 and TRBJ1-2; D ambiguous. This CDR3 has 15 residues. Trimming took 1 base from V and 4 from J, leaving 13 bases between them. Germline V lookup: CDR1 LGHNA, CDR2 YNFKEQ. The CDR3 loop reads CASSQAFWEGYGYTF. DNA of the CDR3: TGTGCCAGCAGCCAAGCATTTTGGGAGGGCTATGGCTACACCTTC.

This chain links TRBV19 with TRBJ1-5; possible D gene TRBD1, 6 bases. The CDR3 has 13 residues. Germline-derived CDR1 and CDR2 are LNHDA and SQIVND (reference sequence). The V and J ends lost 6 bases and 8 bases respectively, with 14 bases between them. For the CDR3, the DNA is TGTGCCAGTAGCCCGATAAGGGGGAAGCCCCAGCATTTT. It codes for CASSPIRGKPQHF.

The chain has TRBV2 and TRBJ2-7; 9 bases fit TRBD2. The CDR3 has 15 amino acids. Germline values: CDR1 SNHLY, CDR2 FYNNEI. V lost 7 bases to trimming and J lost 6 bases; unmatched junction nucleotides: 13. CDR3 residues: CASMGGRALAREQYF. DNA for the CDR3: TGTGCCAGCATGGGCGGGAGGGCCCTCGCGCGCGAGCAGTACTTC.

V is TRBV18 and J is TRBJ1-2; possibly TRBD1 for D (5 bases). The germline V and J ends were trimmed by 5 bases and 0 bases, with 10 bases remaining between them. This CDR3 region has 14 residues. Germline-derived CDR1 and CDR2 are KGHSH and LQKENI. CDR3 protein: CASSSTGPNYGYTF. The CDR3 region has the DNA TGTGCCAGCTCATCGACGGGGCCTAACTATGGCTACACCTTC.

The rearrangement links TRBV4-2 to TRBJ2-1; a possible D gene is TRBD1 (5 bases). V was clipped by 0 bases and J by 3 bases, with 9 bases between them. The CDR3 consists of 15 residues. CDR1 and CDR2 (germline): LGHNA, YNFKEQ. The CDR3, as DNA: TGTGCCAGCAGCCAAGACAGGGTAGACTACAATGAGCAGTTCTTC. As protein: CASSQDRVDYNEQFF.

The V gene is TRBV9, the J gene TRBJ1-4; D unresolved. Deletions cut 0 bases from V and 5 bases from J, with 14 bases between. The germline V gene encodes CDR1 SGDLS and CDR2 YYNGEE. The CDR3 is 16 residues long. The CDR3: CASSVDGEGANEKLFF. The CDR3 coding sequence is TGTGCCAGCAGCGTAGACGGGGAGGGAGCAAATGAAAAACTGTTTTTT.

The chain recombines TRBV5-1 with TRBJ1-1, with TRBD1 matching over 10 bases. Trimming cost V 3 bases and J 4 bases; bases outside gene matches: 15. Germline CDR1 and CDR2: SGHRS and YFSETQ. CDR3 length: 18 amino acids. The CDR3: CASSSFAGTGVYATEAFF. DNA for the CDR3: TGCGCCAGCAGCTCCTTTGCCGGGACAGGGGTTTATGCCACTGAAGCTTTCTTT.

The count of this clone is one. This chain connects TRBV7-2 to TRBJ2-7, with a weak D call TRBD1 (6 bases). The V end was cut by 1 base, the J end by 4 bases, with 14 bases between. From germline, CDR1 is SGHTA and CDR2 FQGNSA. This CDR3 spans 15 amino acids. Written as DNA, the CDR3 is TGTGCCAGCAGCTTAGGGCCAGGGGCCGCGTACGAGCAGTACTTC. Protein sequence: CASSLGPGAAYEQYF.

V is TRBV30 and J is TRBJ1-6; D may be TRBD1 (5 bases). The ends were cut back, 1 base at V and 6 bases at J, with 10 bases in the middle. This CDR3 has 14 residues. Germline assignment: CDR1 GTSNPN and CDR2 SVGIG (reference sequence). CDR3 in DNA: TGTGCCTGGAGTGCCCGGGGCGGTAATTCACCCCTCCACTTT. This encodes CAWSARGGNSPLHF.

This clone is a singleton in its sample. The rearrangement uses TRBV5-3 and TRBJ1-6, with D unresolved. TRBV5-3 qualifies as an ORF whose function is uncertain. Trimming took 0 bases from V and 5 from J, leaving 18 bases between them. The CDR3 covers 18 residues. This CDR3 reads CARSLAGSVSKDNSPLHF. As DNA, the CDR3 is TGTGCCAGAAGCTTGGCAGGATCGGTAAGTAAGGATAATTCACCCCTCCACTTT.

The chain couples TRBV4-2 to TRBJ2-7; D assignment may be TRBD1 or TRBD2 (7 bases each). The germline gives CDR1 LGHNA, CDR2 YNFKEQ. V gave up 4 bases and J gave up 4 bases, with 14 bases separating them. The CDR3 totals 14 residues. In nucleotides, the CDR3 is TGTGCCAGCAGCCGGCAGGGGGGGGATTACGAGCAGTACTTC. Amino acids: CASSRQGGDYEQYF.

The rearrangement joins TRBV7-2 to TRBJ2-7, with D tentatively TRBD1 (6 bases). CDR3 length: 15 amino acids. CDR1 and CDR2 from the germline V gene are SGHTA and FQGNSA. The V end lost 3 bases, the J end lost 2 bases, and 14 bases lay between the germline ends. CDR3 loop: CASSFTYDRTYEQYF. In DNA form, the CDR3 reads TGTGCCAGCAGCTTTACTTATGACAGGACCTACGAGCAGTACTTC.

The chain couples TRBV19 to TRBJ2-5, with 9 bases fitting TRBD2. The germline V gene has CDR1 LNHDA and CDR2 SQIVND (reference sequence). The CDR3 has 15 amino acids. Trimming took 4 bases from V and 5 from J; bases not matched to a gene: 8. This CDR3 reads CASSTQGLAGETQYF. The CDR3 region has the DNA TGTGCCAGTAGTACCCAAGGGCTAGCGGGGGAGACCCAGTACTTC.

This clone was seen a few times. J is TRBJ1-1 and V is TRBV30; 7 positions agree with TRBD1. In germline, CDR1 is GTSNPN, CDR2 SVGIG (reference sequence). The CDR3 has 16 residues. With 6 bases clipped from V and 0 bases from J, the junction kept 13 bases outside the gene matches. CDR3 DNA: TGTGCCTGTTTCTCTGTTCTTGACAGGGTGAACACTGAAGCTTTCTTT. It encodes CACFSVLDRVNTEAFF.

A single count supports this clone. CDR3 sequence (DNA): TGTGCCAGCAGCGTAGTTGCCCGGGACACTGAAGCTTTCTTT. Amino acids: CASSVVARDTEAFF. This chain uses TRBV9 with TRBJ1-1; D remains unclear. V dropped 0 bases and J dropped 3 bases, with 9 bases sitting between them. CDR1 is SGDLS, CDR2 YYNGEE, per germline. This CDR3 is built from 14 residues.